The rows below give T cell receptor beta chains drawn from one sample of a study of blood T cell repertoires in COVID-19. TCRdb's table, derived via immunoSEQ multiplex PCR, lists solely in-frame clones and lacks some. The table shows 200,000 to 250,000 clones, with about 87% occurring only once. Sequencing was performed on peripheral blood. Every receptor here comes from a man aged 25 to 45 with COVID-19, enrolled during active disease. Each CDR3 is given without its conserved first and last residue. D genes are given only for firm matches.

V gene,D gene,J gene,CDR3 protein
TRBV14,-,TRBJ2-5,ASSPRTSPQETQY
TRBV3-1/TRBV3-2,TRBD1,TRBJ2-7,ASSRSGTGTYEQY
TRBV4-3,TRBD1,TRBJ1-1,ASSENPGQGSEAF
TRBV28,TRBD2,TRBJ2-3,ASSPRHGTSSDTQY
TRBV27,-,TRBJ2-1,ASSLGTLVEQF
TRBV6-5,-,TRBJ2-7,ASSYSSGSSYEQY
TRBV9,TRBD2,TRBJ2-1,ASSGAGVFYNEQF
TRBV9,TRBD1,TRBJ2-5,ASSVGLYRGQEETQY
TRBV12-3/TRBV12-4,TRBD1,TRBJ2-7,ASSPTGLFEQY
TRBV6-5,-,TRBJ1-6,ASSHNQGNGSPLH
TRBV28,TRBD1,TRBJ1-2,ASSLSGGRYGYT
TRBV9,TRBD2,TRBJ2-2,ASSVSGRRAGELF
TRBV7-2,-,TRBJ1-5,ASSLRESGYSNQPQH
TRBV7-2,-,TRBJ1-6,ASSLALWEPSSNSPLH
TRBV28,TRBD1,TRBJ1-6,ASSLGRIGTAYNSPLH
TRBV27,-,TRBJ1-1,ASSLRTDRPLNTEAF
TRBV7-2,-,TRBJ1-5,ASSLRGNQPQH
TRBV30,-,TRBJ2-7,AWSHGTTSLDEQY
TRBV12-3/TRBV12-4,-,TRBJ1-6,ASSLAAMSPLH
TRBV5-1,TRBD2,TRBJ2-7,ASSLGGTSGSYEQY
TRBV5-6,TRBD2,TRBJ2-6,ASSFSLRRGGANVLT
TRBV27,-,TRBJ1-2,ASSRPGNYGYT
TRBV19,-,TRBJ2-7,ASSTGLNYEQY